This T cell receptor beta chain was profiled in a study of PD-1 blockade in classical Hodgkin lymphoma. This table comes from immunoSEQ multiplex PCR, and its TCRdb copy is limited to in-frame clones, with some not included. Of 45,000 to 60,000 clones in the sample, approximately 90% were seen once. Time point defined: newly diagnosed, previously untreated cHL patient sample. The sequence was obtained from a human donor with classical Hodgkin lymphoma. The specimen was peripheral blood mononuclear cells (PBMCs).

The CDR3 loop is CASSLGGGRQFF. CDR3 nucleotide sequence: TGTGCCAGCAGCTTAGGGGGAGGGAGGCAGTTCTTC. The chain combines TRBV7-9 with TRBJ2-1; 7 bases agree with TRBD2. Germline loops: CDR1 SEHNR, CDR2 FQNEAQ (reference sequence). The CDR3 loop spans 12 amino acids. J lost 12 bases, V lost 1 base, and 3 bases had no gene match. The whole variable domain, filled in from reference TRBV7-9 and TRBJ2-1, reads DTGVSQNPRHKITKRGQNVTFRCDPISEHNRLYWYRQTLGQGPEFLTYFQNEAQLEKSRLLSDRFSAERPKGSFSTLEIQRTEQGDSAMYLCASSLGGGRQFFGPGTRLTVL.